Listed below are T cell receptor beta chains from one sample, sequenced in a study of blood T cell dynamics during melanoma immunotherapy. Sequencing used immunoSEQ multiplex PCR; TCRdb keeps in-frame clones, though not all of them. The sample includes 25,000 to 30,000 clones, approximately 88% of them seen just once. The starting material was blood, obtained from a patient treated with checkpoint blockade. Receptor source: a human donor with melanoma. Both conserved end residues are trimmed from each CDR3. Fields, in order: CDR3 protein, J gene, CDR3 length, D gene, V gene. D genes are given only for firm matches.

CDR3 protein: ASSEDGYT
J gene: TRBJ1-2
CDR3 length: 8
D gene: .
V gene: TRBV6-1

CDR3 protein: ASSGDSFNSNQPQH
J gene: TRBJ1-5
CDR3 length: 14
D gene: .
V gene: TRBV6-1

CDR3 protein: ASSSSQRTGEQY
J gene: TRBJ2-7
CDR3 length: 12
D gene: .
V gene: TRBV7-9

CDR3 protein: ASLGPVEKLF
J gene: TRBJ1-4
CDR3 length: 10
D gene: .
V gene: TRBV28

CDR3 protein: ASSIGTSGGNEQF
J gene: TRBJ2-1
CDR3 length: 13
D gene: TRBD2
V gene: TRBV11-3

CDR3 protein: ASSDPRTGDYEQY
J gene: TRBJ2-7
CDR3 length: 13
D gene: TRBD1
V gene: TRBV25-1

CDR3 protein: ASSESWGGNTDTQY
J gene: TRBJ2-3
CDR3 length: 14
D gene: .
V gene: TRBV25-1

CDR3 protein: ASSLGSAYEQY
J gene: TRBJ2-7
CDR3 length: 11
D gene: .
V gene: TRBV7-2

CDR3 protein: ASSQGLGLPGYGYT
J gene: TRBJ1-2
CDR3 length: 14
D gene: .
V gene: TRBV4-3

CDR3 protein: ASSSRSGSYNEQF
J gene: TRBJ2-1
CDR3 length: 13
D gene: .
V gene: TRBV6-5

CDR3 protein: ASSPLAGGGSGQETQY
J gene: TRBJ2-5
CDR3 length: 16
D gene: TRBD2
V gene: TRBV7-6

CDR3 protein: ASSREGGDTSNSPLH
J gene: TRBJ1-6
CDR3 length: 15
D gene: .
V gene: TRBV4-2

CDR3 protein: ASRGAVNTGELF
J gene: TRBJ2-2
CDR3 length: 12
D gene: .
V gene: TRBV19

CDR3 protein: ASLGAYSKLAKNIQY
J gene: TRBJ2-4
CDR3 length: 15
D gene: .
V gene: TRBV28

CDR3 protein: ASSESRTGTGLNTEAF
J gene: TRBJ1-1
CDR3 length: 16
D gene: TRBD1
V gene: TRBV2

CDR3 protein: ASSPPRRPDTQY
J gene: TRBJ2-3
CDR3 length: 12
D gene: .
V gene: TRBV4-2

CDR3 protein: ASSASAYQETQY
J gene: TRBJ2-5
CDR3 length: 12
D gene: .
V gene: TRBV7-7

CDR3 protein: ASSLRQGLGHGEQF
J gene: TRBJ2-1
CDR3 length: 14
D gene: TRBD1
V gene: TRBV2

CDR3 protein: ASSLDRPGYT
J gene: TRBJ1-2
CDR3 length: 10
D gene: .
V gene: TRBV5-1

CDR3 protein: ASSREDRAYTEAF
J gene: TRBJ1-1
CDR3 length: 13
D gene: TRBD1
V gene: TRBV5-1

CDR3 protein: ASSSASRRVSYEQY
J gene: TRBJ2-7
CDR3 length: 14
D gene: .
V gene: TRBV27

CDR3 protein: ASSYPGTRNTEAF
J gene: TRBJ1-1
CDR3 length: 13
D gene: .
V gene: TRBV11-2

CDR3 protein: SVHTGSPTELF
J gene: TRBJ2-2
CDR3 length: 11
D gene: .
V gene: TRBV29-1

CDR3 protein: ASSEGQGADHEQF
J gene: TRBJ2-1
CDR3 length: 13
D gene: TRBD1
V gene: TRBV7-9

CDR3 protein: ASDSGGNTDTQY
J gene: TRBJ2-3
CDR3 length: 12
D gene: .
V gene: TRBV19

CDR3 protein: ASSLDRANYGYT
J gene: TRBJ1-2
CDR3 length: 12
D gene: .
V gene: TRBV5-6

CDR3 protein: ASSSRQGAGTEAF
J gene: TRBJ1-1
CDR3 length: 13
D gene: TRBD1
V gene: TRBV7-2